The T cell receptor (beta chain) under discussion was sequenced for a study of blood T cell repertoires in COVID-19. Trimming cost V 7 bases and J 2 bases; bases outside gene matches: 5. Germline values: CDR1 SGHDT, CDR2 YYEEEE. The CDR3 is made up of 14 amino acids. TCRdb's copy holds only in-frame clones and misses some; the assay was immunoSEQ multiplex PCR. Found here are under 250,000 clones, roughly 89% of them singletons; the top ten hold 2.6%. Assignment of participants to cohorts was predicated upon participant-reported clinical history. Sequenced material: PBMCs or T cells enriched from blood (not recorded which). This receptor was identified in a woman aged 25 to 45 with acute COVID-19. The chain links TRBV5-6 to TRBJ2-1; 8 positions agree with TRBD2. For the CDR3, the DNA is TGTGCCAGCGCTTATAGCGGGACCTACAATGAGCAGTTCTTC. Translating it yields CASAYSGTYNEQFF. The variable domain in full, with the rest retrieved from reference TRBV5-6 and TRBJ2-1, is DAGVTQSPTHLIKTRGQQVTLRCSPKSGHDTVSWYQQALGQGPQFIFQYYEEEERQRGNFPDRFSGHQFPNYSSELNVNALLLGDSALYLCASAYSGTYNEQFFGPGTRLTVL.